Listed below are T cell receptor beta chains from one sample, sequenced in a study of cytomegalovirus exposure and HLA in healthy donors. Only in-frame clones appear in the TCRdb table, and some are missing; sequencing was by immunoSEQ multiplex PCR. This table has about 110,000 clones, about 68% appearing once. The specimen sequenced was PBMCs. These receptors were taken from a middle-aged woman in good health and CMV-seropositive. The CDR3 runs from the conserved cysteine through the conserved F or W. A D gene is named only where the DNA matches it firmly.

CDR3aa: CASSIGQNYEQYF; CDR3nt: TGTGCCAGTAGTATAGGGCAGAACTACGAGCAGTACTTC; j_gene: TRBJ2-7; d_gene: .; v_gene: TRBV19
CDR3aa: CASSLASYSTDTQYF; CDR3nt: TGTGCCAGCAGCTTAGCTTCCTACTCCACAGATACGCAGTATTTT; j_gene: TRBJ2-3; d_gene: .; v_gene: TRBV7-9
CDR3aa: CASSLRGGNQPQHF; CDR3nt: TGTGCCAGCAGCTTACGGGGGGGCAATCAGCCCCAGCATTTT; j_gene: TRBJ1-5; d_gene: .; v_gene: TRBV7-2
CDR3aa: CASSLTGGSETQYF; CDR3nt: TGTGCCAGCAGCTTGACAGGGGGCTCAGAGACCCAGTACTTC; j_gene: TRBJ2-5; d_gene: TRBD1; v_gene: TRBV5-5
CDR3aa: CASSPHASYSYEQYF; CDR3nt: TGTGCCAGCAGCCCCCACGCTAGCTACTCCTACGAGCAGTACTTC; j_gene: TRBJ2-7; d_gene: .; v_gene: TRBV13
CDR3aa: CASSLEAGANTEAFF; CDR3nt: TGTGCCAGCAGCTTAGAAGCAGGGGCGAACACTGAAGCTTTCTTT; j_gene: TRBJ1-1; d_gene: .; v_gene: TRBV7-6
CDR3aa: CASSGITPGQSVYEQYF; CDR3nt: TGTGCCAGCAGTGGAATTACTCCGGGACAGTCTGTTTACGAGCAGTACTTC; j_gene: TRBJ2-7; d_gene: TRBD1; v_gene: TRBV6-1
CDR3aa: CATSRATDSYTF; CDR3nt: TGTGCCACCAGCAGAGCGACAGACTCCTACACCTTC; j_gene: TRBJ1-2; d_gene: .; v_gene: TRBV15
CDR3aa: CASSSSSTGGFYGYTF; CDR3nt: TGCGCCAGCAGCTCCTCCTCGACAGGGGGTTTCTATGGCTACACCTTC; j_gene: TRBJ1-2; d_gene: TRBD1; v_gene: TRBV5-1
CDR3aa: CSVTSGLAGSYEQYF; CDR3nt: TGCAGCGTGACCTCGGGACTAGCGGGATCTTACGAGCAGTACTTC; j_gene: TRBJ2-7; d_gene: TRBD2; v_gene: TRBV29-1